This T cell receptor (beta chain) derives from a study of vaccination effects on CD4 cells after COVID-19. Concerning this clone: The antigen is unknown.

The CDR3 has 14 amino acids. Germline V CDR1 and CDR2: MNHNS, SASEGT. Trimming shortened V by 0 bases and J by 8 bases, and 13 bases separated the two germline ends. The protocol was immunoSEQ multiplex PCR, while the TCRdb copy is restricted to in-frame clones and leaves out a portion. The sample holds under 40,000 clones, around 63% seen once. CD4+ T cells were isolated after less than 13 days of culture. The clonotype originates from a human donor who received a COVID-19 vaccine. The source material was CD4+ T cells from PBMCs cultured without peptide, sampled before COVID-19 vaccination. The V and J genes are TRBV6-1 and TRBJ1-2, with D maybe TRBD1 (5 bases). The CDR3 reads CASSEAGPGSGYTF. DNA for the CDR3: TGTGCCAGCAGTGAAGCAGGCCCAGGGAGCGGCTACACCTTC.